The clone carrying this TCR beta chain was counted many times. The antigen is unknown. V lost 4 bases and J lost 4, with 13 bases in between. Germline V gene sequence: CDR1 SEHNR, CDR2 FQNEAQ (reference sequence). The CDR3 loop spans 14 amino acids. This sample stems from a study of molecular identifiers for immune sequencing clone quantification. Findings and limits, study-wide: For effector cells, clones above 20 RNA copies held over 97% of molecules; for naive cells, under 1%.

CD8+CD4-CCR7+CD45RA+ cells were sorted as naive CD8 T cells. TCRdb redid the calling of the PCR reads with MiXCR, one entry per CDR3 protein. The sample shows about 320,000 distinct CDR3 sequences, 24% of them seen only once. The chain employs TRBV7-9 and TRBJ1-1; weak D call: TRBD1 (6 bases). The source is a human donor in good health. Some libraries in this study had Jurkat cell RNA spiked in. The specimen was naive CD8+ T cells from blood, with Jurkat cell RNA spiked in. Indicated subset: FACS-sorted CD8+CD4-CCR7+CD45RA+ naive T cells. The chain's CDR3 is CASSSPRGSTEAFF. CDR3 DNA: TGTGCCAGCAGCTCACCAAGGGGGAGCACTGAAGCTTTCTTT.